A single sample is the source of the 27 T cell receptor beta chains below, sequenced in a study of T cells in Graves' hyperthyroidism and ophthalmopathy. The TCR beta CDR3 regions underwent amplification using RNA transcripts as the source. The primer set for the first-round RT-PCR of the TCR CDR3 was HTBI. TCRdb re-derived calls from the multiplex PCR reads in MiXCR, one entry per CDR3 protein. The sample records hundreds of thousands of distinct CDR3 sequences, roughly 37% being singletons. Sequenced input: blood. The source is a man aged 18 to 29 with Graves' hyperthyroidism.

This clonotype was recorded at least ten times. This chain links TRBV13 with TRBJ1-1, with D unclear. The CDR3 sequence is 13 residues long. The V gene lost 5 bases and the J gene lost 4 bases, with 11 bases spanning the gap. Germline assignment: CDR1 PRHDT and CDR2 FYEKMQ (reference sequence). CDR3 residues: CASSRSSLTEAFF. The CDR3 coding sequence is TGTGCCAGCAGCCGAAGTTCCCTCACTGAAGCTTTCTTT. The variable domain in full, with the rest retrieved from reference TRBV13 and TRBJ1-1, is AAGVIQSPRHLIKEKRETATLKCYPIPRHDTVYWYQQGPGQDPQFLISFYEKMQSDKGSIPDRFSAQQFSDYHSELNMSSLELGDSALYFCASSRSSLTEAFFGQGTRLTVV.

As to this clonotype: Being one base from a much bigger clone, this may be a read error. As the CDR3 is not closed by the conserved phenylalanine or tryptophan, this likely results from a read error. The chain combines TRBV10-2 with TRBJ1-1, with a tentative D call TRBD1 (6 bases). V lost 3 bases to trimming and J lost 6 bases, with 11 bases between them. CDR3 length: 13 amino acids. Germline V gives CDR1 WSHSY, CDR2 SAAADI. This chain's CDR3 is CASSDREGAEAFY. The CDR3 DNA follows: TGCGCCAGCAGTGATAGGGAGGGGGCTGAAGCTTTCTAT.

As for this clonotype: A much larger clone lies one base from this, so it may be a read error. The CDR3, as DNA: TGTGTCACCAGCAGAGGGACAGGATCCTACGAGCAGTACTTC. Translation gives CVTSRGTGSYEQYF. V usage is TRBV15 and J usage is TRBJ2-7, with TRBD1 matching over 8 bases. CDR3 length: 14 amino acids. Germline CDR1 is LNHNV and CDR2 is YYDKDF (reference sequence).

This clonotype was counted a few times. The V call is TRBV7-9, the J call TRBJ1-3; tentative D call: TRBD1 (6 bases). The V and J ends lost 5 bases and 2 bases respectively, with 16 bases between them. Germline lookup yields CDR1 SEHNR and CDR2 FQNEAQ (reference sequence). CDR3 length: 16 residues. CDR3 coding DNA: TGTGCCAGCAGCATTGCTACAGGGTTCCCTGGAAACACCATATATTTT. Encoded protein: CASSIATGFPGNTIYF.

J is TRBJ1-5 and V is TRBV4-2; 8 nucleotides line up with TRBD1. Germline-derived CDR1 and CDR2 are LGHNA and YNFKEQ. CDR3 length: 17 amino acids. V lost 6 bases to trimming and J lost 0 bases; unmatched junction nucleotides: 10. The CDR3 sequence: CASRMGTGEYSNQPQHF. The CDR3 region has the DNA TGTGCCAGCAGGATGGGGACAGGAGAGTATAGCAATCAGCCCCAGCATTTT.

In the case of this clonotype: An end of the junction does not agree with germline; a read error may underlie this. The J gene is TRBJ1-1, the V gene TRBV7-2, with D possibly being TRBD1 (5 bases). CDR3 length: 13 residues. Germline V gene lookup returns CDR1 SGHTA and CDR2 FQGNSA. This chain's CDR3 is CASSKGSNTEASF. The CDR3 region has the DNA TGTGCCAGTAGTAAGGGGTCGAACACTGAAGCTTCCTTT.

This clonotype was found a few times. The rearrangement joins TRBV20-1 to TRBJ1-1, with TRBD1 matching 8 bases. Unmatched junction bases numbered 13, after V lost 5 bases and J lost 5 bases. Germline V gene sequence: CDR1 DFQATT, CDR2 SNEGSKA (reference sequence). The CDR3 spans 15 residues. CDR3 in amino acids: CSAYNPGQEGTEAFF. DNA for the CDR3: TGCAGTGCTTACAACCCGGGACAGGAGGGAACTGAAGCTTTCTTT.

This clonotype was counted a few times. The chain uses TRBV13 and TRBJ1-3; possibly TRBD1 for D (6 bases). From germline, CDR1 is PRHDT and CDR2 FYEKMQ (reference sequence). The V end lost 3 bases, the J end lost 4 bases, and 10 bases lay between the germline ends. The CDR3 covers 14 residues. Written as DNA, the CDR3 is TGTGCCAGCAGCTTGAGGGGGGTAGGAAACACCATATATTTT. Its protein product is CASSLRGVGNTIYF.

V is TRBV29-1 and J is TRBJ2-5; 9 bases fit TRBD1. Germline values: CDR1 SQVTM, CDR2 ANQGSEA. The trim removed 5 bases at V and 4 bases at J, leaving 8 bases unmatched. The CDR3 runs 14 residues. CDR3 region: CSVSGTGKGETQYF. CDR3 nucleotides: TGCAGCGTTTCCGGGACAGGGAAGGGAGAGACCCAGTACTTC. The variable domain in full, with the rest retrieved from reference TRBV29-1 and TRBJ2-5, is SAVISQKPSRDICQRGTSLTIQCQVDSQVTMMFWYRQQPGQSLTLIATANQGSEATYESGFVIDKFPISRPNLTFSTLTVSNMSPEDSSIYLCSVSGTGKGETQYFGPGTRLLVL.

V gene TRBV10-3 combines with J gene TRBJ2-7; D perhaps matches TRBD2 (6 bases). V was clipped by 5 bases and J by 5 bases, with 10 bases between them. The CDR3 is 12 amino acids. CDR1 is ENHRY, CDR2 SYGVKD, per germline. The CDR3 nucleotides are TGTGCCATCAGTTCCGCGGGGAACGAGCAGTACTTC. The encoded protein is CAISSAGNEQYF.

This chain joins TRBV12-3 or TRBV12-4 and TRBJ1-4; D is undetermined. With 1 base removed from V and 4 bases from J, the gap between germline ends came to 19 bases. CDR3 length: 18 amino acids. CDR3 in amino acids: CASSLGWGISLFNEKLFF. In DNA form, the CDR3 reads TGTGCCAGCAGTTTAGGGTGGGGAATCTCCCTTTTTAATGAAAAACTGTTTTTT.

The V gene is TRBV6-5, the J gene TRBJ1-2; the D gene is possibly TRBD1 (5 bases). The germline CDR1 and CDR2 sequences are MNHEY and SVGAGI. The V end was cut by 2 bases, the J end by 4 bases, with 11 bases between. The CDR3 totals 14 residues. DNA of the CDR3: TGTGCCAGCAGTTACGTGGGGCAGGGCTATGGCTACACCTTC. It is translated as CASSYVGQGYGYTF.

The rearrangement links TRBV19 to TRBJ1-6; D is possibly TRBD1 (5 bases). The V end was cut by 11 bases, the J end by 7 bases, with 18 bases between. The CDR3 has 14 residues. CDR1 and CDR2 (germline): LNHDA, SQIVND (reference sequence). The CDR3 sequence: CAWNQAGSNSPLHF. The CDR3 DNA follows: TGTGCCTGGAATCAGGCAGGGAGCAATTCACCCCTCCACTTT.

This clonotype was seen repeatedly, ten times or more. The chain has TRBV2 and TRBJ2-6, with 10 bases matching TRBD1. The CDR3 is 16 residues long. Germline V gene data show CDR1 as SNHLY and CDR2 as FYNNEI. Trimming removed 8 bases from V and 3 bases from J; junction bases left unmatched: 7. The CDR3 DNA reads TGTGCCAGCGGACCGGGACAGGGGAGTGGGGCCAACGTCCTGACTTTC. This encodes CASGPGQGSGANVLTF.

This chain connects TRBV11-2 to TRBJ2-5; D may be TRBD1 (6 bases). The ends were cut back, 6 bases at V and 9 bases at J, with 17 bases in the middle. The germline V gene encodes CDR1 SGHAT and CDR2 FQNNGV. CDR3 length equals 13 residues. In DNA, the CDR3 is TGTGCCAGCAGTTCCGGGACCAACAGGGCCCAGTACTTC. Translation gives CASSSGTNRAQYF. Drawing the rest from reference TRBV11-2 and TRBJ2-5, the complete variable domain is EAGVAQSPRYKIIEKRQSVAFWCNPISGHATLYWYQQILGQGPKLLIQFQNNGVVDDSQLPKDRFSAERLKGVDSTLKIQPAKLEDSAVYLCASSSGTNRAQYFGPGTRLLVL.

Turning to this clonotype: A read error may produce the germline difference seen at one junction end. The chain combines TRBV3-1 with TRBJ1-2; 10 bases fit TRBD1. The CDR3 runs 14 residues. Germline-derived CDR1 and CDR2 are LGHDT and YNNKEL (reference sequence). CDR3 DNA: TGTGCCAGCAGCCTCGGGACAGGGGACTATGGCCACACCTTC. It codes for CASSLGTGDYGHTF. The complete variable domain, with remaining parts taken from reference TRBV3-1 and TRBJ1-2, reads DTAVSQTPKYLVTQMGNDKSIKCEQNLGHDTMYWYKQDSKKFLKIMFSYNNKELIINETVPNRFSPKSPDKAHLNLHINSLELGDSAVYFCASSLGTGDYGHTFGSGTRLTVV.

The chain recombines TRBV10-3 with TRBJ2-5, with D possibly TRBD1 on 7 matching bases. The CDR3 is 12 residues long. V was pared by 11 bases and J by 4 bases, with 14 bases between. The germline CDR1 and CDR2 sequences are ENHRY and SYGVKD. CDR3 residues: CAVGGGAETQYF. CDR3 bases: TGTGCCGTCGGAGGGGGCGCAGAGACCCAGTACTTC.

This chain connects TRBV9 to TRBJ1-1; TRBD1 is a possible D gene (5 bases). V was trimmed by 0 bases and J by 7 bases, leaving 10 bases between them. Germline lookup yields CDR1 SGDLS and CDR2 YYNGEE. CDR3 length: 13 residues. This CDR3 is CASSVGRVNEAFF. In DNA form, the CDR3 reads TGTGCCAGCAGCGTAGGCAGGGTCAATGAAGCTTTCTTT.

There are many counts of this clonotype. The genes are TRBV12-3 or TRBV12-4 and TRBJ1-2; D perhaps matches TRBD1 (6 bases). Trimming left V 5 bases short and J 2 bases short, with 9 bases between. This CDR3 is built from 13 residues. The CDR3 bases are TGTGCCAGCAGTCAGGACAGAAACTATGGCTACACCTTC. It yields the protein CASSQDRNYGYTF.

Comment on this clonotype: A read error may be the cause here, since a much bigger clone is one base away. J is TRBJ1-2 and V is TRBV20-1; D may be TRBD1 (5 bases). CDR1 and CDR2 (germline): DFQATT, SNEGSKA (reference sequence). Trimming left V 5 bases short and J 8 bases short, with 21 bases between. The CDR3 is 14 residues long. The CDR3: CSAGGDAAAGGYTF. The CDR3 DNA follows: TGCAGTGCTGGAGGCGATGCGGCTGCAGGGGGCTACACCTTC.

V gene TRBV29-1 combines with J gene TRBJ1-1; 7 nucleotides match TRBD1. This CDR3 region has 14 residues. In germline, CDR1 is SQVTM, CDR2 ANQGSEA. The V gene end was trimmed by 3 bases and the J gene end by 3 bases; junction bases not matched to a gene: 7. The CDR3 here is CSVEGTAVHTEAFF. In DNA form, the CDR3 reads TGCAGCGTTGAGGGGACAGCGGTCCACACTGAAGCTTTCTTT.

This clonotype was seen a few times. The V and J genes are TRBV7-2 and TRBJ2-5; TRBD1 matches 10 bases. Trimming took 6 bases from V and 4 from J; bases not matched to a gene: 8. The CDR3 is 15 residues long. Germline values: CDR1 SGHTA, CDR2 FQGNSA. The CDR3 DNA is TGTGCCAGCAGACCCGGGACAGGGGTTAGAGAGACCCAGTACTTC. This sequence encodes CASRPGTGVRETQYF.

This chain connects TRBV10-3 to TRBJ2-7, with 10 bases that match TRBD2. TRBJ2-1 matches the DNA end more closely, so the J call is doubtful. The CDR3 has 15 residues. Germline V CDR1 and CDR2: ENHRY, SYGVKD. In DNA form, the CDR3 reads TGTGCCATCAGTGACGGGCTAGCGGGAGTCGATGAGCAGTTCTTC. Protein: CAISDGLAGVDEQFF.

This clonotype showed up many times. This sequence joins TRBV5-1 and TRBJ1-1; maybe TRBD1 (5 bases). The CDR3 spans 15 residues. The V and J ends lost 0 bases and 10 bases respectively, with 19 bases between them. From germline, CDR1 is SGHRS and CDR2 YFSETQ. The CDR3 DNA sequence: TGCGCCAGCAGCTTGGATCCGGATGGGACGTCGCGAGCTTTCTTT. It yields the protein CASSLDPDGTSRAFF.

This clonotype was seen a handful of times. The chain employs TRBV19 and TRBJ1-1; D is unresolved. Trimming shortened V by 2 bases and J by 1 base, and 5 bases separated the two germline ends. The CDR3 is made up of 13 amino acids. Germline loops: CDR1 LNHDA, CDR2 SQIVND (reference sequence). CDR3 region: CASSIFQNTEAFF. CDR3 in DNA: TGTGCCAGTAGTATATTCCAGAACACTGAAGCTTTCTTT.

This clonotype was observed many times. V and J are TRBV12-3 or TRBV12-4 and TRBJ1-4; D unresolved. The CDR3 covers 11 residues. Trimming took 3 bases from V and 13 from J, leaving 9 bases between them. The CDR3 DNA reads TGTGCCAGCAGTTTCGAGGGAAGACTGTTTTTT. It specifies CASSFEGRLFF.

This clonotype was seen only a few times. The chain has TRBV9 and TRBJ1-1; 7 bases map to TRBD1. The CDR3 sequence is 15 residues long. Unmatched junction bases numbered 6, after V lost 2 bases and J lost 2 bases. Germline CDR1 and CDR2: SGDLS and YYNGEE. CDR3 in DNA: TGTGCCAGCAGCGTGAGTAGGGGGCTTAACACTGAAGCTTTCTTT. Translated, it gives CASSVSRGLNTEAFF.